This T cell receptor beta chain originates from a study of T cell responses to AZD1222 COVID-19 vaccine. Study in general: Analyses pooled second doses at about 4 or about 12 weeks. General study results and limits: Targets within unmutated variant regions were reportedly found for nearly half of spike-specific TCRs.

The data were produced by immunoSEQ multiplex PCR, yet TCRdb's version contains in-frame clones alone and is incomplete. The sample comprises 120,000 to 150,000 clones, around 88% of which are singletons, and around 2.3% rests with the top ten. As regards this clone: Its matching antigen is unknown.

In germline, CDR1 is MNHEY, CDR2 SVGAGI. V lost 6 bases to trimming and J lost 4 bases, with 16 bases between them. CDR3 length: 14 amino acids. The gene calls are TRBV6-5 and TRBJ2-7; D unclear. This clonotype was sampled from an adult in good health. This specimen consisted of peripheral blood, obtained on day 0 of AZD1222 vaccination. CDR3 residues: CASRPLAGEYEQYF. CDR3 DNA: TGTGCCAGCAGGCCCTTGGCAGGAGAATACGAGCAGTACTTC.